This T cell receptor beta chain originates from a study of T cell responses to AZD1222 COVID-19 vaccine. About the research overall: Second-dose intervals near 4 or 12 weeks were combined.

After removal of 2 bases from V and 8 bases from J, the junction contained 7 bases not matched to a gene. Germline V gene sequence: CDR1 SGDLS, CDR2 YYNGEE. The CDR3 is 15 residues long. The method was immunoSEQ multiplex PCR; TCRdb's version includes in-frame clones alone and lacks a portion of them. The table includes 140,000 to 150,000 clones, 80% to 90% detected once. The sample was peripheral blood, taken on day 0 of AZD1222 vaccination. This receptor was obtained from an adult in good health. This chain joins TRBV9 and TRBJ1-4, with TRBD1 identical over 9 bases. The CDR3 nucleotides are TGTGCCAGCAGCGTGGGGACAGGGTGGAAAGAAAAACTGTTTTTT. As protein: CASSVGTGWKEKLFF.